One sample yielded the 22 T cell receptor beta chains listed below, sequenced in a study of T cell repertoires in ileal Crohn's disease. TCRdb's table, derived via immunoSEQ multiplex PCR, lists solely in-frame clones and lacks some. This sample has about 11,000 clones, with approximately 80% found just once. Regarding time point: neoterminal ileum biopsy at postoperative endoscopy, about 6 months after surgery. Specimen: ileal tissue. The origin of the receptors is an adult with Crohn's disease.

The chain carries TRBV9 and TRBJ1-1; D remains unclear. V was clipped by 0 bases and J by 3 bases, with 3 bases between them. Germline CDR1 and CDR2: SGDLS and YYNGEE. The CDR3 spans 12 residues. The CDR3 bases are TGTGCCAGCAGCGTAGGCGACACTGAAGCTTTCTTT. It specifies CASSVGDTEAFF.

The gene calls are TRBV11-3 and TRBJ2-4, with D uncertain. CDR1 SGHNT and CDR2 YENEEA come from the germline V gene. The length of the CDR3 is 16 residues. V lost 2 bases and J 2 bases, leaving 13 bases between the germline ends. In DNA form, the CDR3 reads TGTGCCAGCAGCTTAACGAGCCAGGTGACCAAAAACATTCAGTACTTC. Translated, it gives CASSLTSQVTKNIQYF.

The chain has TRBV15 and TRBJ2-7; 7 bases are shared with TRBD1. V gave up 0 bases and J gave up 1 base; unmatched junction bases: 6. The length of the CDR3 is 16 residues. Germline CDR1 is LNHNV and CDR2 is YYDKDF (reference sequence). CDR3 coding DNA: TGTGCCACCAGCAGAGATGCTGCGACAGGGTCCTACGAGCAGTACTTC. Its protein is CATSRDAATGSYEQYF.

This clone was seen more than once but under ten times. The rearrangement joins TRBV11-2 to TRBJ2-6, with 8 nucleotides matching TRBD2. CDR1 and CDR2 (germline): SGHAT, FQNNGV. V lost 1 base to trimming and J lost 0 bases; unmatched junction nucleotides: 8. CDR3 length: 19 residues. The CDR3 region is CASSLVGRGFSSGANVLTF. Written as DNA, the CDR3 is TGTGCCAGCAGCTTAGTCGGGAGGGGCTTTAGCTCTGGGGCCAACGTCCTGACTTTC.

The V gene is TRBV7-3, the J gene TRBJ1-2; D is perhaps TRBD1 (5 bases). V lost 2 bases and J lost 5, with 12 bases in between. The germline V gene has CDR1 SGHTA and CDR2 FQGTGA. There are 14 residues in the CDR3. The CDR3 loop reads CASSLSGRGYGYTF. CDR3 DNA: TGTGCCAGCAGCTTATCGGGGAGGGGTTATGGCTACACCTTC.

The genes are TRBV15 and TRBJ2-1; tentative D call: TRBD2 (5 bases). The CDR3 totals 15 residues. Germline CDR1 is LNHNV and CDR2 is YYDKDF (reference sequence). V lost 3 bases and J lost 4, with 13 bases in between. The CDR3 nucleotides read TGTGCCACCAGCAGGTGGGATGGCGGGTACAATGAGCAGTTCTTC. It specifies CATSRWDGGYNEQFF.

The chain is built from TRBV11-2 and TRBJ2-2; D not resolved. CDR3 length: 14 amino acids. Germline loops: CDR1 SGHAT, CDR2 FQNNGV. V was trimmed by 5 bases and J by 4 bases, leaving 11 bases between them. CDR3 protein: CASSEISVTGELFF. The CDR3 coding sequence is TGTGCCAGCAGCGAGATTTCGGTCACCGGGGAGCTGTTTTTT.

V is TRBV10-3 and J is TRBJ2-7, with TRBD1 matching 9 bases. Germline loops: CDR1 ENHRY, CDR2 SYGVKD. The CDR3 covers 14 residues. The junction had 4 bases not matched to a gene; V was cut back by 5 bases and J by 2 bases. CDR3 in amino acids: CAISFGTGPYEQYF. CDR3 coding DNA: TGTGCCATCAGTTTTGGGACAGGGCCCTACGAGCAGTACTTC.

This clone was recorded a few times. The chain links TRBV4-2 to TRBJ1-1; D is unclear. Trimming left V 1 base short and J 3 bases short, with 15 bases between. This CDR3 region has 16 residues. Germline loops: CDR1 LGHNA, CDR2 YNFKEQ. The CDR3 loop reads CASSQGPASGYTEAFF. In DNA form, the CDR3 reads TGTGCCAGCAGCCAAGGTCCCGCCTCAGGCTACACTGAAGCTTTCTTT.

The table lists this clone with a few counts. CDR3 coding DNA: TGTGCCAGCAGTGAAAGACTGACTTCCTATACCTACGAGCAGTACTTC. It codes for CASSERLTSYTYEQYF. This chain links TRBV6-1 with TRBJ2-7, with D unresolved. V lost 2 bases and J 2 bases, leaving 16 bases between the germline ends. Germline-derived CDR1 and CDR2 are MNHNS and SASEGT. This CDR3 contains 16 residues.

V usage is TRBV28 and J usage is TRBJ2-2; 9 nucleotides agree with TRBD2. J lost 6 bases, V lost 6 bases, and 8 bases had no gene match. Per the germline V gene, CDR1 is MDHEN and CDR2 is SYDVKM. The length of the CDR3 is 15 residues. CDR3 nucleotide sequence: TGTGCCAGCAGAGCTCCCGTAGCGGGAGCCGGGGAGCTGTTTTTT. It is translated as CASRAPVAGAGELFF.

This clone has a handful of counts. This sequence joins TRBV7-9 and TRBJ2-7, with D possibly matching TRBD2 (5 bases). This CDR3 is 17 amino acids long. Per germline, CDR1 SEHNR and CDR2 FQNEAQ (reference sequence). V was pared by 2 bases and J by 1 base, with 18 bases between. CDR3 sequence reads: CASSLFARTPSSYEQYF. CDR3 sequence (DNA): TGTGCCAGCAGCTTATTCGCCAGGACTCCATCTTCCTACGAGCAGTACTTC.

V gene TRBV5-6 combines with J gene TRBJ2-3; D ambiguous. CDR3 size: 15 residues. From germline, CDR1 is SGHDT and CDR2 YYEEEE. Trimming removed 5 bases from V and 0 bases from J, with 13 bases in between. CDR3 sequence reads: CASSPAAASTDTQYF. As DNA, the CDR3 is TGTGCCAGCAGTCCGGCGGCTGCCAGCACAGATACGCAGTATTTT.

This CDR3 reads CASSLGTGSNQPQHF. CDR3 nucleotide sequence: TGTGCCAGCAGCTTAGGGACAGGTAGCAATCAGCCCCAGCATTTT. This chain uses TRBV7-9 with TRBJ1-5, with TRBD1 matching 7 bases. Trimming at V came to 1 base and at J to 0 bases, leaving 0 bases not matched to a gene. The germline CDR1 and CDR2 sequences are SEHNR and FQNEAQ (reference sequence). The CDR3 has 15 amino acids. Based on the CDR3 plus reference TRBV7-9 and TRBJ1-5, the full variable domain is DTGVSQNPRHKITKRGQNVTFRCDPISEHNRLYWYRQTLGQGPEFLTYFQNEAQLEKSRLLSDRFSAERPKGSFSTLEIQRTEQGDSAMYLCASSLGTGSNQPQHFGDGTRLSIL.

The rearrangement uses TRBV7-9 and TRBJ2-3; the match to TRBD1 covers 12 bases. The CDR3 runs to 18 residues. Germline values: CDR1 SEHNR, CDR2 FQNEAQ (reference sequence). V trimming: 4 bases; J trimming: 4 bases; junction bases outside the gene matches: 12. The CDR3 DNA sequence: TGTGCCAGCAGCTCTGCCTCGGGACAGGGGGCTTTTGCAGATACGCAGTATTTT. Encoded protein: CASSSASGQGAFADTQYF.

The CDR3 DNA is TGTGCCAGCAGCTCCCTCTTCCGGTCCTACGAGCAGTACTTC. Translating it yields CASSSLFRSYEQYF. This chain links TRBV7-9 with TRBJ2-7; no firm D call. CDR1 and CDR2 from the germline V gene are SEHNR and FQNEAQ (reference sequence). This CDR3 contains 14 residues. Between the trimmed V and J ends, which lost 4 bases and 1 base, there was a span of 11 bases.

The rearrangement uses TRBV18 and TRBJ1-5; no clear D. Germline CDR1 KGHSH, CDR2 LQKENI. The CDR3 has 12 amino acids. V lost 3 bases and J 3 bases, leaving 3 bases between the germline ends. The chain's CDR3 is CASSPSNQPQHF. For the CDR3, the DNA is TGTGCCAGCTCACCCTCCAATCAGCCCCAGCATTTT.

This chain links TRBV7-3 with TRBJ2-5; a weak D match, TRBD2 (5 bases). Germline assignment: CDR1 SGHTA and CDR2 FQGTGA. The V and J ends lost 5 bases and 3 bases respectively, with 16 bases between them. The CDR3 runs to 15 residues. Here the CDR3 DNA reads TGTGCCAGCAGCACCTGGAGTAGCGTCAAAGAGACCCAGTACTTC. This codes for CASSTWSSVKETQYF.

The genes are TRBV5-3 and TRBJ2-1; TRBD2 agrees at 14 bases. TRBV5-3 falls under the ORF class, with uncertain function. The CDR3 loop spans 18 amino acids. Trimming took 3 bases from V and 0 from J; bases not matched to a gene: 5. Here the CDR3 DNA reads TGTGCCAGAAGCTGGGGGACTAGCGGGGGTAGCTCCTACAATGAGCAGTTCTTC. As protein: CARSWGTSGGSSYNEQFF.

The chain uses TRBV11-1 and TRBJ2-7; TRBD2 aligns across 7 bases. Germline V gene sequence: CDR1 SGHAT, CDR2 FQDESV (reference sequence). The CDR3 covers 15 residues. V shed 3 bases, J shed 2 bases, and the junction held 7 bases outside the gene matches. CDR3: CASSFGSRGTYEQYF. The CDR3 region has the DNA TGTGCCAGCAGCTTTGGATCGCGGGGGACCTACGAGCAGTACTTC.

The rearrangement joins TRBV27 to TRBJ2-3; D perhaps matches TRBD1 (5 bases). Looked up from germline, CDR1 is MNHEY and CDR2 is SMNVEV (reference sequence). The length of the CDR3 is 15 residues. V was clipped by 4 bases and J by 5 bases, with 16 bases between them. The CDR3 DNA reads TGTGCCAGCAGTTGGAGCAGGGTTTCCCGAGATACGCAGTATTTT. Amino acid sequence: CASSWSRVSRDTQYF.

The rearrangement uses TRBV5-6 and TRBJ2-5, with 11 bases matching TRBD2. The assigned J gene may be wrong: the sequence end matches TRBJ2-7 better. The germline CDR1 and CDR2 sequences are SGHDT and YYEEEE. There are 18 residues in the CDR3. The CDR3 nucleotides are TGTGCCAGCAGCCCCGGGGGATCTAGCGGGAGGTCGTCGGTCGAGCAGTACTTC. Its protein product is CASSPGGSSGRSSVEQYF.